A selection of T cell receptor beta chains follows, all from one sample in a study of cytomegalovirus exposure and HLA in healthy donors. Only in-frame clones appear in the TCRdb table, and some are missing; sequencing was by immunoSEQ multiplex PCR. The top ten hold roughly 3.5% of the sample, which has roughly 200,000 clones, more than 60% seen once. Source material: PBMCs. The source is a woman in her fifties or sixties in good health and CMV-seropositive. Each CDR3 is given with its conserved first and last residue. A D gene is named only where the DNA matches it firmly. Only some rows state a clone size, as once, few, many or a class for expanded clones.

>-|TRBV7-3|TRBJ2-3|-
CASSLRRPGALNTDTQYF
TGTGCCAGCAGCTTACGCCGGCCGGGAGCCTTGAACACAGATACGCAGTATTTT
>-|TRBV28|TRBJ2-3|-
CASSLETGADRDTQYF
TGTGCCAGCAGTTTAGAGACTGGGGCTGACAGGGATACGCAGTATTTT
>few|TRBV6-5|TRBJ1-5|-
CASRGTGYSNQPQHF
TGTGCCAGCAGAGGAACAGGGTATAGCAATCAGCCCCAGCATTTT
>-|TRBV28|TRBJ1-2|-
CASSSYDGYTF
TGTGCCAGCAGTTCCTACGATGGCTACACCTTC
>few|TRBV28|TRBJ1-1|-
CASSGTRTEAFF
TGTGCCAGCAGTGGGACAAGGACTGAAGCTTTCTTT
>once|TRBV9|TRBJ1-1|-
CASSVDFSPGGAAFF
TGTGCCAGCAGCGTAGATTTTAGTCCGGGGGGGGCCGCTTTCTTT
>few|TRBV6-5|TRBJ2-3|TRBD2
CASSLGGASTDTQYF
TGTGCCAGCTCCCTGGGAGGGGCCAGCACAGATACGCAGTATTTT
>-|TRBV19|TRBJ2-3|-
CASSIGATSTDTQYF
TGTGCCAGTAGTATAGGGGCTACTAGCACAGATACGCAGTATTTT
>-|TRBV2|TRBJ1-2|-
CASRRTDYGYTF
TGTGCCAGCAGGAGGACAGACTATGGCTACACCTTC
>-|TRBV18|TRBJ1-1|TRBD1
CASSPTAGGDSAEAFF
TGTGCCAGCTCACCAACAGCGGGAGGGGACAGTGCTGAAGCTTTCTTT
>-|TRBV19|TRBJ2-3|TRBD2
CASSIGLAGANTQYF
TGTGCCAGTAGTATCGGATTAGCGGGAGCAAATACGCAGTATTTT
>few|TRBV5-1|TRBJ2-1|-
CASSFVRYNEQFF
TGCGCCAGCAGCTTCGTACGGTACAATGAGCAGTTCTTC
>-|TRBV5-1|TRBJ2-5|-
CASSLPGRETQYF
TGCGCCAGCAGCTTGCCAGGGAGGGAGACCCAGTACTTC
>-|TRBV5-5|TRBJ1-5|-
CASSLGAWNQPQHF
TGTGCCAGCAGCTTGGGGGCTTGGAATCAGCCCCAGCATTTT
>-|TRBV9|TRBJ2-7|-
CASSVDRVSEQYF
TGTGCCAGCAGCGTAGACAGGGTAAGCGAGCAGTACTTC
>-|TRBV7-9|TRBJ2-3|-
CASSFTGADTQYF
TGTGCCAGCAGCTTTACGGGAGCAGATACGCAGTATTTT
>-|TRBV27|TRBJ2-7|TRBD1
CASSLSKGASYEQYF
TGTGCCAGCAGTTTATCGAAGGGGGCGTCGTACGAGCAGTACTTC
>-|TRBV7-9|TRBJ2-3|-
CSSSSRAPRRPDTQYF
TGTTCCAGCAGCTCCCGAGCCCCCAGGCGTCCAGATACGCAGTATTTT
>-|TRBV5-1|TRBJ2-3|-
CASSLRLTTDTQYF
TGCGCCAGCAGCTTAAGACTAACCACAGATACGCAGTATTTT
>-|TRBV19|TRBJ2-2|TRBD2
CASRERETGELFF
TGTGCCAGTAGGGAGCGGGAAACCGGGGAGCTGTTTTTT
>once|TRBV9|TRBJ2-7|TRBD2
CASSASGGGAHEQYF
TGTGCCAGCAGCGCCTCTGGCGGGGGGGCCCACGAGCAGTACTTC
>-|TRBV6-1|TRBJ2-7|-
CASSPLAYEQYF
TGTGCCAGCAGCCCGTTAGCCTACGAGCAGTACTTC
>-|TRBV30|TRBJ2-7|TRBD2
CAWRAGGPPEQYF
TGTGCCTGGAGAGCGGGAGGGCCTCCCGAGCAGTACTTC
>-|TRBV7-2|TRBJ1-5|TRBD1
CASSLQGVRQPQHF
TGTGCCAGCAGCTTACAGGGGGTACGTCAGCCCCAGCATTTT
>-|TRBV11-2|TRBJ2-5|-
CASSTGASETQYF
TGTGCCAGCAGCACAGGTGCATCCGAGACCCAGTACTTC
>-|TRBV2|TRBJ2-1|TRBD1
CAGGQARYNEQFF
TGTGCCGGAGGACAGGCCAGATACAATGAGCAGTTCTTC
>-|TRBV6-5|TRBJ1-1|TRBD1
CASKGQGGSEAFF
TGTGCCAGCAAAGGACAGGGGGGCAGTGAAGCTTTCTTT
>-|TRBV6-6|TRBJ1-1|-
CASRRQDLNTEAFF
TGTGCCAGCAGGCGTCAAGATTTGAACACTGAAGCTTTCTTT
>-|TRBV11-2|TRBJ2-5|-
CASSLVGRGADTQYF
TGTGCCAGCAGCTTAGTCGGCAGGGGCGCGGACACCCAGTACTTC
>-|TRBV11-2|TRBJ2-4|TRBD1
CASSLEQGLPKNIQYF
TGTGCCAGCAGCTTAGAACAGGGGTTACCCAAAAACATTCAGTACTTC
>once|TRBV18|TRBJ2-7|-
CASSSTRAGTYEQYF
TGTGCCAGCTCGTCGACTCGGGCGGGCACCTACGAGCAGTACTTC
>-|TRBV19|TRBJ1-5|TRBD1
CASRTGHNSNQPQHF
TGTGCCAGCCGGACAGGACACAATAGCAATCAGCCCCAGCATTTT
>-|TRBV5-1|TRBJ2-4|TRBD1
CASSAGTGGDIQYF
TGCGCCAGCAGCGCTGGGACAGGGGGAGACATTCAGTACTTC
>-|TRBV28|TRBJ1-4|-
CASTIKAGKLFF
TGTGCCAGCACTATAAAAGCCGGAAAACTGTTTTTT
>few|TRBV5-6|TRBJ1-1|TRBD1
CASSFGQVEAFF
TGTGCCAGCAGCTTTGGACAGGTTGAAGCTTTCTTT
>-|TRBV7-8|TRBJ1-1|-
CASSVSRGTEAFF
TGTGCCAGCAGCGTATCCAGGGGCACTGAAGCTTTCTTT
>few|TRBV5-6|TRBJ2-5|TRBD1
CASSLPGQGYQETQYF
TGTGCCAGCAGTTTACCGGGACAGGGGTACCAAGAGACCCAGTACTTC
>-|TRBV15|TRBJ2-5|-
CATSRALQGGQETQYF
TGTGCCACCAGCAGAGCCCTCCAGGGAGGCCAAGAGACCCAGTACTTC
>-|TRBV18|TRBJ1-2|-
CASSPRIQVYGYTF
TGTGCCAGCTCACCACGGATCCAGGTCTATGGCTACACCTTC
>-|TRBV18|TRBJ1-1|TRBD1
CASSSFLSGQGSATEAFF
TGTGCCAGCTCATCCTTTCTTTCGGGACAGGGCTCAGCCACTGAAGCTTTCTTT
>-|TRBV19|TRBJ1-6|-
CASSNPTPLRVRNSPLHF
TGTGCCAGTAGTAACCCAACACCTCTCAGGGTTCGGAATTCACCCCTCCACTTT
>-|TRBV7-9|TRBJ2-2|-
CASSSFGTGEGSGELFF
TGTGCCAGCAGCTCCTTCGGGACTGGCGAAGGTTCCGGGGAGCTGTTTTTT
>once|TRBV15|TRBJ1-2|-
CATSRGREDYGYTF
TGTGCCACCAGCAGAGGGAGGGAAGACTATGGCTACACCTTC
>-|TRBV7-3|TRBJ1-6|-
CASSSQGSPLHF
TGTGCCAGCAGCTCCCAGGGTTCACCCCTCCACTTT
>once|TRBV19|TRBJ2-7|-
CASSSIGREQYF
TGTGCCAGTAGTTCGATAGGGAGGGAGCAGTACTTC
>-|TRBV2|TRBJ1-1|-
CATKRGAYTEAFF
TGTGCCACCAAGCGCGGGGCCTACACTGAAGCTTTCTTT
>-|TRBV4-3|TRBJ1-5|-
CASSQDILGRPQHF
TGCGCCAGCAGCCAAGACATCCTTGGGAGGCCCCAGCATTTT
>-|TRBV18|TRBJ1-3|-
CASSQDLRNTIYF
TGTGCCAGCTCACAGGACTTGCGAAACACCATATATTTT